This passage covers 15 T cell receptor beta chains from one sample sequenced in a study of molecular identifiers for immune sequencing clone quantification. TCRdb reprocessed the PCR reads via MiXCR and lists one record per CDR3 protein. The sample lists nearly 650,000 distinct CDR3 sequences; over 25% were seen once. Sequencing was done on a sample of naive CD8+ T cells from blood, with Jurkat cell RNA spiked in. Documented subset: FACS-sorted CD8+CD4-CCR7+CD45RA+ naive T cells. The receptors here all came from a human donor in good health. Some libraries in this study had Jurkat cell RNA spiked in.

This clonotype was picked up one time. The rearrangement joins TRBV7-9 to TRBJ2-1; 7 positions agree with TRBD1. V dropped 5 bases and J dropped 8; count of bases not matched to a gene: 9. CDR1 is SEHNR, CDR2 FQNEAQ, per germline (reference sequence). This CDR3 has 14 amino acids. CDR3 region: CASSILQGKDEQFF. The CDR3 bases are TGTGCCAGCAGCATACTACAGGGGAAAGATGAGCAGTTCTTC.

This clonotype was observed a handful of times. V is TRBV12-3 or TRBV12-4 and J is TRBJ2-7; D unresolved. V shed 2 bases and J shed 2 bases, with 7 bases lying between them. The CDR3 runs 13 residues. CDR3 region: CASSLRAAYEQYF. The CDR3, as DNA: TGTGCCAGCAGTTTAAGGGCAGCCTACGAGCAGTACTTC.

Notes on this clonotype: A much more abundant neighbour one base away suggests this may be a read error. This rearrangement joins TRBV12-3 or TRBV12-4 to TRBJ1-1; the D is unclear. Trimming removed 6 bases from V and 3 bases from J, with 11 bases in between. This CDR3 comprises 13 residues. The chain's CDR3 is CASRQATYTEAFF. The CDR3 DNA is TGTGCCAGCAGACAAGCAACTTACACTGAAGCTTTCTTT.

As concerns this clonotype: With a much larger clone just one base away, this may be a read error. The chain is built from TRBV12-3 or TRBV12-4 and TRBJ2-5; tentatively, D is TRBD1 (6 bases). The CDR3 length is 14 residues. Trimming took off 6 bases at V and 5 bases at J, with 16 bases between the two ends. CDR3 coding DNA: TGTGCCAGCAGCGTTGAACAGGGTTCCGAGACCCAGTACTTC. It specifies CASSVEQGSETQYF.

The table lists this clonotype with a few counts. The CDR3 is CASSYGKARTGDNYGYTF. CDR3 coding DNA: TGTGCCAGCAGTTACGGGAAAGCCCGGACAGGGGATAACTATGGCTACACCTTC. The V gene is TRBV6-6, the J gene TRBJ1-2; 9 bases map to TRBD1. V shed 2 bases and J 1 base; nucleotides not matched to a gene: 11. This CDR3 spans 18 amino acids. Germline V gene data show CDR1 as MNHNY and CDR2 as SVGAGI (reference sequence).

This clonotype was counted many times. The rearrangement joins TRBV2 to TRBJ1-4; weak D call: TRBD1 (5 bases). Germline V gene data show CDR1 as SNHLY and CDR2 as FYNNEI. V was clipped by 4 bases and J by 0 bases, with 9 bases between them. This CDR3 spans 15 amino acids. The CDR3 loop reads CASSVGPSTNEKLFF. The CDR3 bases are TGTGCCAGCAGTGTGGGACCTTCAACTAATGAAAAACTGTTTTTT.

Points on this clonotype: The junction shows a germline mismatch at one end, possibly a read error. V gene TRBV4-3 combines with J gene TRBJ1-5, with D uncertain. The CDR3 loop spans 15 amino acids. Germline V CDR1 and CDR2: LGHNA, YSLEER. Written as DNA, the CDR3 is TGCGCCAGCAGCCAAGTACGGGTCAGCAATCCGCCCCAGCATTTC. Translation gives CASSQVRVSNPPQHF.

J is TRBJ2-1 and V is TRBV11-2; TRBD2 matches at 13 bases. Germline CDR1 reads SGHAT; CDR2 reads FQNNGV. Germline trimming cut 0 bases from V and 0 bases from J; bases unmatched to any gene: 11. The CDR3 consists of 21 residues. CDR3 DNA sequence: TGTGCCAGCAGCTTAGATTGGGTGACTAGCGGGGGGCAAAGCTCCTACAATGAGCAGTTCTTC. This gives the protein CASSLDWVTSGGQSSYNEQFF.

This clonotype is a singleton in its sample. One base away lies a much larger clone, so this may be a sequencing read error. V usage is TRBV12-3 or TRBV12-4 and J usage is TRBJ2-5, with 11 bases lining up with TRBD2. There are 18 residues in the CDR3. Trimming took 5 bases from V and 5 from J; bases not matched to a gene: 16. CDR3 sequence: CASSALSSGGRLGETQYF. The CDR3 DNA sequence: TGTGCCAGCAGTGCCCTCTCTAGCGGGGGGAGGCTGGGGGAGACCCAGTACTTC.

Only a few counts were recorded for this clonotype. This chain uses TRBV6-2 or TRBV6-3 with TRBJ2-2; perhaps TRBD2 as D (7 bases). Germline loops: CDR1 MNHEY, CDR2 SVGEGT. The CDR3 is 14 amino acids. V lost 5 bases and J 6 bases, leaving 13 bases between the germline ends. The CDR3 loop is CASSDTGRAGELFF. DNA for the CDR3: TGTGCCAGCAGTGACACAGGGAGGGCCGGGGAGCTGTTTTTT.

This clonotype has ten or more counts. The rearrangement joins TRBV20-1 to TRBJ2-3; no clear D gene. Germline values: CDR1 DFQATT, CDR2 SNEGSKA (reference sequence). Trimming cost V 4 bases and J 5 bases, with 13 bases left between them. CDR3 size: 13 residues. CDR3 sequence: CSANQALRDTQYF. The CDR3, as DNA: TGCAGTGCTAATCAAGCGCTAAGAGATACGCAGTATTTT.

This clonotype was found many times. CDR3 DNA: TGTGCCAGCAGCCGCGGGAGAAGGTCAGATACGCAGTATTTT. Protein sequence: CASSRGRRSDTQYF. The gene calls are TRBV6-2 or TRBV6-3 and TRBJ2-3, with 7 bases aligning to TRBD2. The CDR3 is 14 residues long. CDR1 is MNHEY, CDR2 SVGEGT, per germline. The trim removed 6 bases at V and 4 bases at J, leaving 7 bases unmatched.

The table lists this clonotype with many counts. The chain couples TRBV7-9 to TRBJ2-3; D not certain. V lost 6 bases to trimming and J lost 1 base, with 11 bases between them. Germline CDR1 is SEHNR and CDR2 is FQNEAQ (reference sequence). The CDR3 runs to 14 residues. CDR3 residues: CASRQSSRTDTQYF. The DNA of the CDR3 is TGTGCCAGCAGACAGTCCTCACGCACAGATACGCAGTATTTT.

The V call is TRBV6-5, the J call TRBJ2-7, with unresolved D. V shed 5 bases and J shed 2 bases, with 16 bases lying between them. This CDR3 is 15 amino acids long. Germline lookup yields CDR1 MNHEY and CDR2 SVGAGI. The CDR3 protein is CASSPWQVDPYEQYF. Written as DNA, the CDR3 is TGTGCCAGCAGTCCGTGGCAGGTCGACCCCTACGAGCAGTACTTC.

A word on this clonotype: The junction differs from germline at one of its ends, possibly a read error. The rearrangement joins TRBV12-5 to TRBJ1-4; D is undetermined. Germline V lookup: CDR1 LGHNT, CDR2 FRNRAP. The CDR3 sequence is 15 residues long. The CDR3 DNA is TGTGCTAGTGGCGGGGATTTCGCAGCTAATGAATTACTGTTATTT. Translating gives CASGGDFAANELLLF.